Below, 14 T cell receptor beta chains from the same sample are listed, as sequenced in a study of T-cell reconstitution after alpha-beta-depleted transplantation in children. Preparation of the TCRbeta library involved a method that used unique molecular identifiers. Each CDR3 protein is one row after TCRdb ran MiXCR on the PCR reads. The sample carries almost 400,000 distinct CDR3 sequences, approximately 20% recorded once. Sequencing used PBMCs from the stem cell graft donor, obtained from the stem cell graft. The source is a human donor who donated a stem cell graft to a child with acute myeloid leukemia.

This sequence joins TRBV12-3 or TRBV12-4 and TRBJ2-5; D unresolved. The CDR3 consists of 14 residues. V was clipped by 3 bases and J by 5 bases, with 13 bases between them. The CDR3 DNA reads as TGTGCCAGCAGTTTTATTGGATTGCTGGAGACCCAGTACTTC. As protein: CASSFIGLLETQYF.

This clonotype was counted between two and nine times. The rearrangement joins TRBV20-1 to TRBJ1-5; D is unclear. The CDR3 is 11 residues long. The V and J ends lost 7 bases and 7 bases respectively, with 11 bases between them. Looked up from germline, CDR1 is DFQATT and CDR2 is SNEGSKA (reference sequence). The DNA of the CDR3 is TGCAGTGTCGGGAGGAGGCAGCCCCAGCATTTT. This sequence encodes CSVGRRQPQHF.

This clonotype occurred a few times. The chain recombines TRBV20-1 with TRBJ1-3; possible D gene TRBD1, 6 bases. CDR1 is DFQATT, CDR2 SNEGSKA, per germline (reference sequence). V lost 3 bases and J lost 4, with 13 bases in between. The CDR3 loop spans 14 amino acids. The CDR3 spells CSARDYRAGNTIYF. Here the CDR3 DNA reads TGCAGTGCTAGGGATTACAGGGCAGGAAACACCATATATTTT.

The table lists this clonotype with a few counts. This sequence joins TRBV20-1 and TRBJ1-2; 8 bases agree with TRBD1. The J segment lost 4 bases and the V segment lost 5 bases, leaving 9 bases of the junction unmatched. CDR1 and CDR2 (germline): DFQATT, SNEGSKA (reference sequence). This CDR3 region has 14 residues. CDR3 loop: CSAAQGGRVYGYTF. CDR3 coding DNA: TGCAGTGCTGCACAGGGGGGACGTGTCTATGGCTACACCTTC.

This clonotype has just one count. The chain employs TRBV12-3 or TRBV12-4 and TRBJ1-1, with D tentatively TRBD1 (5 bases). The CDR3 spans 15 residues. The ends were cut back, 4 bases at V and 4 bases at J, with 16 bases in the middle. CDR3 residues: CASSYRDPKPTEAFF. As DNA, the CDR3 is TGTGCCAGCAGTTACCGGGACCCCAAACCCACTGAAGCTTTCTTT.

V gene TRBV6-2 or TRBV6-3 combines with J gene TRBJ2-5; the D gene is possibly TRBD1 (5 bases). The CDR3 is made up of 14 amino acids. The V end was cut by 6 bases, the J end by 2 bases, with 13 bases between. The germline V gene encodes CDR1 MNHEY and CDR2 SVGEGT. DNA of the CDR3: TGTGCCAGCAGCTATGCCAGGGCACAAGAGACCCAGTACTTC. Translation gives CASSYARAQETQYF.

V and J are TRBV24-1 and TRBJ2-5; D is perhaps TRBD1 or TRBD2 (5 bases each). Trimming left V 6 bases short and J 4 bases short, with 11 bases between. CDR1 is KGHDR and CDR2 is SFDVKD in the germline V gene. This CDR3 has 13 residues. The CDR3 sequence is CATSPFGGETQYF. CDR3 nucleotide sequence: TGTGCCACCAGTCCCTTTGGGGGAGAGACCCAGTACTTC.

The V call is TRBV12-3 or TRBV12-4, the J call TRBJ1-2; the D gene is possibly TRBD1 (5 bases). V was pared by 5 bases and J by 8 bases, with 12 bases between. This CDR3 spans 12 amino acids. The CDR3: CASSSRVGGYTF. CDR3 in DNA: TGTGCCAGCAGTAGCAGGGTGGGCGGCTACACCTTC.

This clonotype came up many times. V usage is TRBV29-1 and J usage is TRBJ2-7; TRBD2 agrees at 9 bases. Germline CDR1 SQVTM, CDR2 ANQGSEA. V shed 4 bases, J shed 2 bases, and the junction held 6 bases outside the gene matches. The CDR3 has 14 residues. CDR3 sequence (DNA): TGCAGCGTTGCGGAGACTAGCGGTACCTACGAGCAGTACTTC. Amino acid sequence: CSVAETSGTYEQYF.

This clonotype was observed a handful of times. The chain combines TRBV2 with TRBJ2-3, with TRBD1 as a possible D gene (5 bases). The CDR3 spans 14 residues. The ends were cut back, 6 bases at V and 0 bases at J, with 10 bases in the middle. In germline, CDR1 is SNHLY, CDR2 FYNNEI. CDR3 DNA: TGTGCCAGCAGGCAGGGCGCTAGCACAGATACGCAGTATTTT. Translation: CASRQGASTDTQYF.

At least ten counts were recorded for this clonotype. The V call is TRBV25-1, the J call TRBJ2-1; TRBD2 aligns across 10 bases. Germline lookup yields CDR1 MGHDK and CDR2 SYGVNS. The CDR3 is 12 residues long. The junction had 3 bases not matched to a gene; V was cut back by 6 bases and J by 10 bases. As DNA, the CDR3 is TGTGCCAGCAGCGGACTAGCGGACGAGCAGTTCTTC. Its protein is CASSGLADEQFF.

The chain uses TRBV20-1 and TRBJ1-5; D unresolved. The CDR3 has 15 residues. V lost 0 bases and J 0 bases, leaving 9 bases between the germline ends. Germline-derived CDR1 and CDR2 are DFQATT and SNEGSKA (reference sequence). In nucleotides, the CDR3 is TGCAGTGCTAGAGAGTCCCAGGATAGCAATCAGCCCCAGCATTTT. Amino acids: CSARESQDSNQPQHF.

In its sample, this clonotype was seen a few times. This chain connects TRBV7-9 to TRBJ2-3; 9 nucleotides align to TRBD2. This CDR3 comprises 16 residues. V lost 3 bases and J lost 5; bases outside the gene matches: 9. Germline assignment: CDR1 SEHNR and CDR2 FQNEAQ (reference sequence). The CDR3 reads CASSFPASGTGDTQYF. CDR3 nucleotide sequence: TGTGCCAGCAGCTTCCCTGCTAGCGGGACCGGAGATACGCAGTATTTT.

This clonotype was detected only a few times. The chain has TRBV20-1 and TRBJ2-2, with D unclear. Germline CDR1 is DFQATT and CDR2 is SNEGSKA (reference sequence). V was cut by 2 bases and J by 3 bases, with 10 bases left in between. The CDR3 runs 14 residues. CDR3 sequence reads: CSARPPGYTGELFF. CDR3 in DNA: TGCAGTGCTAGACCCCCCGGATACACCGGGGAGCTGTTTTTT.